The TCR beta chain described here comes from a study of cytomegalovirus exposure and HLA in healthy donors. PCR primers comprised 60 Vbeta and 13 Jbeta primers. This table comes from immunoSEQ multiplex PCR, and its TCRdb copy is limited to in-frame clones, with some not included. The sample has 100,000 to 150,000 clones, 70% to 80% seen once. Overall study findings and caveats: The likely explanation for a cluster of highly shared sequence variants was sequencing artifact. Later analysis demonstrated an association between a missense DCLRE1C variant and TCR beta V- and J-gene trimming. According to an earlier analysis, most TCR beta V segments yielded productive rearrangements about 90% or about 30% of the time.

Per the germline V gene, CDR1 is SGDLS and CDR2 is YYNGEE. CDR3 length: 15 amino acids. V shed 3 bases, J shed 8 bases, and the junction held 10 bases outside the gene matches. A word on this clone: Its antigen is not known.

The genes are TRBV9 and TRBJ2-1, with 8 positions matching TRBD2. Sequenced input: PBMCs. The receptor's source is a woman aged 55-70 years in good health and CMV-seropositive. DNA for the CDR3: TGTGCCAGCAGCGCATCCGGGACTAGTCCCGATGAGCAGTTCTTC. Translated, it gives CASSASGTSPDEQFF.